This T cell receptor beta chain was identified during a study of T cell repertoires in cytomegalovirus infection (dated by TCRdb to between 2018 and 2020). Regarding the study in general: The peptide stimulations were aimed at well-studied HLA-B-restricted epitopes as well as recently identified HLA-C-restricted CMV epitopes, whose presentation resists viral immunomodulation. Donor HLA type was relevant to the analysis, as public TCR beta signatures indicated carriage of CMV infection together with the matching HLA type.

Sequencing used an Illumina HiSeq 1500. TCRdb applied fastp at Q25 and MiXCR to the public reads, then kept only in-frame beta chains. Entries that share a CDR3 protein sequence are merged under the most common genes and DNA. The sample records fewer than 900,000 distinct CDR3 sequences, under 35% of which are singletons. Around 13% of the sample belongs to the ten largest clones. On this clonotype: Its antigen remains unidentified. The sample holds no much larger clone one base away, and base qualities are not on file.

General conclusions and limits of the study: In the ex vivo response, HLA-C-restricted CMV-specific TCR beta clonotypes were dominant, and in two of eight donors the single most frequent clonotype came from this HLA-C-restricted group. In both this cohort and an independent approximately 400-donor cohort, the cumulative frequency of public TCR beta family members distinguished carriers of CMV infection plus the relevant HLA type.

Here V drops 2 bases and J drops 2 bases, and the junction holds 7 bases not matched to any gene. The CDR3 goes from the cysteine to the phenylalanine over 18 residues. The read is trimmed to its CDR3 DNA, 54 bases read in frame from base 1. CDR1 and CDR2 (MNHEY, SVGAGI) derive from the germline V gene. The sample's treatment or condition label, in plain terms: in vitro stimulation with specific CMV peptide epitopes to enrich CMV-specific T cells. Sequenced here: cultured CD8+ T cells from PBMCs, sampled from culture after CMV antigen stimulation. Rearrangement joined TRBV6-5 to TRBJ1-6; the junction holds 9 bases that match TRBD1. The TCR was taken from a human donor in good health (CMV status not recorded). Some clones in this sample may be carry-over from other donors' samples. For the CDR3, the sequence is CASSYKLGQGPYNSPLHF. The DNA is TGTGCCAGCAGTTACAAACTGGGACAGGGCCCCTATAATTCACCCCTCCACTTT.